This T cell receptor (beta chain) was recovered during a study of blood T cell repertoires in COVID-19. Background on the study: Sources were T cells, B-cell-depleted T cells, or PBMCs; the material itself was cDNA or gDNA.

Libraries were prepared by immunoSEQ multiplex PCR; TCRdb keeps only in-frame clonotypes and omits some of them. The sample lists fewer than 350,000 clones, 86% seen once, with 10% to 15% in the top ten. The Seattle patients joined while their infection was active and were tracked longitudinally afterward. The CDR3 is 14 residues long. CDR1 is MDHEN, CDR2 SYDVKM, per germline. Trimming took 3 bases from V and 4 from J; bases not matched to a gene: 5. The receptor was isolated from a woman aged 25 to 39 with COVID-19, enrolled during active disease. This rearrangement joins TRBV28 to TRBJ1-2, with 7 bases lining up with TRBD1. The sequenced material came from peripheral blood. The CDR3 here is CASSFDRDLYGYTF. The CDR3 region has the DNA TGTGCCAGCAGTTTCGACAGGGACCTCTATGGCTACACCTTC.